This T cell receptor beta chain was sequenced for a study of T-cell memory formation after mild COVID-19. Study-level points and caveats: Day 15 to 85 contracting clones showed balanced CD4/CD8; later expanders leaned CD4+.

CDR1 SGHVS and CDR2 FQNEAQ come from the germline V gene. Trimming at V came to 5 bases and at J to 6 bases, leaving 7 bases not matched to a gene. The CDR3 is 14 residues long. Sample barcodes and UMIs were carried by the TCR alpha and TCR beta cDNA libraries that 5'RACE generated with constant-segment primers. Via MiXCR, TCRdb re-called the 5' RACE reads, giving one row per CDR3 protein. The sample lists tens of thousands of distinct CDR3 sequences, roughly 16% occurring once. Turning to this clonotype: Its antigen is still unknown.

The chain couples TRBV7-8 to TRBJ2-3; TRBD1 matches at 8 bases. The sample consisted of PBMCs or a T cell subset sorted from them (not recorded which). The sequence was collected from a man between 18 and 29 years old who had mild COVID-19 (a few samples of this study predate the infection). Cell type and time point are not known. For the CDR3, the DNA is TGTGCCAGCAGCGCCGACAGGGGTGGGGATACGCAGTATTTT. This translates into CASSADRGGDTQYF.